This T cell receptor beta chain comes out of a study of cytomegalovirus exposure and HLA in healthy donors. Overall study findings and caveats: Listed as cytomegalovirus-associated were over 150 TCR beta chains. For most subjects, TCR beta sequences were reported to predict HLA-A and HLA-B alleles with accuracy.

V gave up 3 bases and J gave up 5 bases, with 14 bases separating them. This CDR3 is built from 14 residues. Germline CDR1 reads MNHNS; CDR2 reads SASEGT. In the case of this clone: The antigen is not known.

Researchers ran the PCR with 60 Vbeta and 13 Jbeta primers. The repertoire was sequenced with immunoSEQ multiplex PCR; TCRdb's copy has only in-frame clones and lacks some. The table lists roughly 80,000 clones, 75% of them singletons. The sequence came from a woman in her thirties or forties in good health and CMV-seronegative. This chain connects TRBV6-1 to TRBJ2-7; D may be TRBD1 (5 bases). Sequenced sample: PBMCs. The CDR3 nucleotides read TGTGCCAGCAGTGAGGAAGGGGTTGGCAACGAGCAGTACTTC. Its translation is CASSEEGVGNEQYF.